Presented here are 14 T cell receptor beta chains from one specimen sequenced in a study of blood T cells in healthy people across ages. With a J-beta primer mix and a sample-barcoded 5' primer, a second PCR ran about 7 to 12 cycles. TCRdb analysed the 5' RACE reads with MiXCR anew, one entry per CDR3 protein. The sample has about 640,000 distinct CDR3 sequences; around three fifths are singletons. The sequenced sample consisted of blood. These receptors all come from a man between 60 and 75 years old in good health.

This chain links TRBV10-3 with TRBJ2-7; possible D gene TRBD1, 6 bases. The J call may be faulty, since TRBJ2-5 better matches the DNA end. There are 14 residues in the CDR3. Germline CDR1 ENHRY, CDR2 SYGVKD. CDR3 sequence reads: CAISSGTLQETQYF. In DNA form, the CDR3 reads TGTGCCATCAGCTCCGGGACATTACAGGAGACCCAGTACTTC.

There are many counts of this clonotype. The chain combines TRBV7-2 with TRBJ1-6; tentative D call: TRBD1 (5 bases). The CDR3 has 13 residues. V was trimmed by 5 bases and J by 6 bases, leaving 8 bases between them. CDR1 and CDR2 (germline): SGHTA, FQGNSA. CDR3 amino acids: CASSQQVNSPLHF. The CDR3 DNA is TGTGCCAGCAGCCAACAGGTTAATTCACCCCTCCACTTT.

The V and J genes are TRBV28 and TRBJ2-3; perhaps TRBD1 as D (7 bases). CDR1 is MDHEN and CDR2 is SYDVKM in the germline V gene. The CDR3 runs to 13 residues. V was shortened by 11 bases and J by 3 bases, with 15 bases between the two germline ends. Here the CDR3 DNA reads TGTGCCGCAGCAGGGGGAGGTACAGATACGCAGTATTTT. Translation gives CAAAGGGTDTQYF. Full variable domain (outside the CDR3, taken from reference TRBV28 and TRBJ2-3): DVKVTQSSRYLVKRTGEKVFLECVQDMDHENMFWYRQDPGLGLRLIYFSYDVKMKEKGDIPEGYSVSREKKERFSLILESASTNQTSMYLCAAAGGGTDTQYFGPGTRLTVL.

This clonotype was seen more than once but under ten times. The chain has TRBV27 and TRBJ2-2; 8 nucleotides align to TRBD1. CDR3 length equals 15 residues. After removal of 5 bases from V and 7 bases from J, the junction contained 9 bases not matched to a gene. Germline V gene sequence: CDR1 MNHEY, CDR2 SMNVEV (reference sequence). Here the CDR3 DNA reads TGTGCCAGCAGTCTCATGGTGGGACAGGACGGGGAGCTGTTTTTT. Amino acid sequence: CASSLMVGQDGELFF.

The chain carries TRBV6-6 and TRBJ1-5; D is unclear. The CDR3 runs to 15 residues. The germline V gene has CDR1 MNHNY and CDR2 SVGAGI (reference sequence). V lost 2 bases, J lost 1 base, and 9 bases lay in between. CDR3 in DNA: TGTGCCAGCAGTTACACGGCCTACAGCAATCAGCCCCAGCATTTT. Amino acids: CASSYTAYSNQPQHF.

In DNA form, the CDR3 reads TGCAGCGATGGACAGTATGGCTACACCTTC. This codes for CSDGQYGYTF. The chain carries TRBV29-1 and TRBJ1-2, with D possibly matching TRBD1 (6 bases). Germline lookup yields CDR1 SQVTM and CDR2 ANQGSEA. The CDR3 sequence is 10 residues long. V was clipped by 7 bases and J by 5 bases, with 8 bases between them.

The chain is built from TRBV4-3 and TRBJ2-1, with TRBD2 matching over 8 bases. This CDR3 spans 14 amino acids. CDR1 and CDR2 (germline): LGHNA, YSLEER. V trimming: 4 bases; J trimming: 5 bases; junction bases outside the gene matches: 4. The CDR3 loop reads CASSLRGGHNEQFF. The CDR3 bases are TGCGCCAGCAGCCTACGCGGGGGGCACAATGAGCAGTTCTTC.

The chain joins TRBV2 to TRBJ2-7; 10 bases agree with TRBD1. The CDR3 has 14 residues. V trimming: 3 bases; J trimming: 7 bases; junction bases outside the gene matches: 6. The V gene's germline CDR1 is SNHLY and CDR2 FYNNEI. The chain's CDR3 is CASSDMWDRGEQYF. The CDR3 DNA reads as TGTGCCAGCAGTGATATGTGGGACAGGGGTGAGCAGTACTTC. The variable domain in full, completed from reference TRBV2 and TRBJ2-7, reads EPEVTQTPSHQVTQMGQEVILRCVPISNHLYFYWYRQILGQKVEFLVSFYNNEISEKSEIFDDQFSVERPDGSNFTLKIRSTKLEDSAMYFCASSDMWDRGEQYFGPGTRLTVT.

V gene TRBV11-3 combines with J gene TRBJ2-1; TRBD1 matches 10 bases. CDR1 SGHNT and CDR2 YENEEA come from the germline V gene. Trimming took 5 bases from V and 6 from J; bases not matched to a gene: 7. This CDR3 is 15 amino acids long. The CDR3 sequence: CASSPRTGGTNEQFF. In DNA form, the CDR3 reads TGTGCCAGCAGCCCCCGGACAGGGGGAACCAATGAGCAGTTCTTC.

This clonotype appeared a single time. The V call is TRBV4-1, the J call TRBJ1-4; 7 bases map to TRBD1. The CDR3 totals 16 residues. Germline V gene data show CDR1 as MGHRA and CDR2 as YSYEKL. V shed 1 base and J 10 bases; nucleotides not matched to a gene: 12. The CDR3, as DNA: TGCGCCAGCAGCCAAGGACGGGACAGCACCGGGGGAAAACTGTTTTTT. It encodes CASSQGRDSTGGKLFF.

The rearrangement uses TRBV19 and TRBJ2-2; 11 nucleotides match TRBD1. The CDR3 is 16 amino acids. Trimming at V came to 6 bases and at J to 8 bases, leaving 11 bases not matched to a gene. Germline CDR1 and CDR2: LNHDA and SQIVND (reference sequence). As DNA, the CDR3 is TGTGCCAGTAGGTCCATCCGGACAGGGGGCTGGGGGGAGCTGTTTTTT. Amino acid sequence: CASRSIRTGGWGELFF.

This chain connects TRBV5-1 to TRBJ2-3; D call uncertain. This CDR3 spans 13 amino acids. Germline V gene sequence: CDR1 SGHRS, CDR2 YFSETQ. The V end was cut by 2 bases, the J end by 5 bases, with 9 bases between. This CDR3 is CASSFGTEDTQYF. The CDR3 nucleotides read TGCGCCAGCAGCTTTGGCACTGAAGATACGCAGTATTTT.

This clonotype came up a few times. The chain recombines TRBV9 with TRBJ2-2; weak D call: TRBD1 (6 bases). The CDR3 has 13 residues. Germline lookup yields CDR1 SGDLS and CDR2 YYNGEE. The germline V and J ends were trimmed by 2 bases and 4 bases, with 6 bases remaining between them. The DNA for the CDR3 is TGTGCCAGCAGCGTGACAGGCACCGGGGAGCTGTTTTTT. This translates into CASSVTGTGELFF.

This rearrangement joins TRBV7-2 to TRBJ2-1, with D possibly being TRBD1 (5 bases). The ends were cut back, 8 bases at V and 8 bases at J, with 16 bases in the middle. Germline V CDR1 and CDR2: SGHTA, FQGNSA. There are 13 residues in the CDR3. This CDR3 reads CASGIRGKDEQFF. The CDR3 bases are TGTGCCAGCGGAATAAGGGGTAAGGATGAGCAGTTCTTC.